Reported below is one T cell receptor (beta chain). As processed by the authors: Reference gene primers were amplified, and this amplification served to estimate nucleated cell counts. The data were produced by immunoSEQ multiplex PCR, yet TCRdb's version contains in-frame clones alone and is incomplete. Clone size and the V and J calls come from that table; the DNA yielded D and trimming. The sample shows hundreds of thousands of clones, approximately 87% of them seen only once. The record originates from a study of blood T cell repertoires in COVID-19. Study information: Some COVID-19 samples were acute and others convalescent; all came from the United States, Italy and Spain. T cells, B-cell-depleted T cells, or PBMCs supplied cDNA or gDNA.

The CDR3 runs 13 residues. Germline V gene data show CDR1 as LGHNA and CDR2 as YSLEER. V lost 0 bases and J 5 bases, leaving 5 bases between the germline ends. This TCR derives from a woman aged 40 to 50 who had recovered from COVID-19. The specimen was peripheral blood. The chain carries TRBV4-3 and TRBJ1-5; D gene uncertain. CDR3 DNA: TGCGCCAGCAGCCAAGATCGGGATCAGCCCCAGCATTTT. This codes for CASSQDRDQPQHF.